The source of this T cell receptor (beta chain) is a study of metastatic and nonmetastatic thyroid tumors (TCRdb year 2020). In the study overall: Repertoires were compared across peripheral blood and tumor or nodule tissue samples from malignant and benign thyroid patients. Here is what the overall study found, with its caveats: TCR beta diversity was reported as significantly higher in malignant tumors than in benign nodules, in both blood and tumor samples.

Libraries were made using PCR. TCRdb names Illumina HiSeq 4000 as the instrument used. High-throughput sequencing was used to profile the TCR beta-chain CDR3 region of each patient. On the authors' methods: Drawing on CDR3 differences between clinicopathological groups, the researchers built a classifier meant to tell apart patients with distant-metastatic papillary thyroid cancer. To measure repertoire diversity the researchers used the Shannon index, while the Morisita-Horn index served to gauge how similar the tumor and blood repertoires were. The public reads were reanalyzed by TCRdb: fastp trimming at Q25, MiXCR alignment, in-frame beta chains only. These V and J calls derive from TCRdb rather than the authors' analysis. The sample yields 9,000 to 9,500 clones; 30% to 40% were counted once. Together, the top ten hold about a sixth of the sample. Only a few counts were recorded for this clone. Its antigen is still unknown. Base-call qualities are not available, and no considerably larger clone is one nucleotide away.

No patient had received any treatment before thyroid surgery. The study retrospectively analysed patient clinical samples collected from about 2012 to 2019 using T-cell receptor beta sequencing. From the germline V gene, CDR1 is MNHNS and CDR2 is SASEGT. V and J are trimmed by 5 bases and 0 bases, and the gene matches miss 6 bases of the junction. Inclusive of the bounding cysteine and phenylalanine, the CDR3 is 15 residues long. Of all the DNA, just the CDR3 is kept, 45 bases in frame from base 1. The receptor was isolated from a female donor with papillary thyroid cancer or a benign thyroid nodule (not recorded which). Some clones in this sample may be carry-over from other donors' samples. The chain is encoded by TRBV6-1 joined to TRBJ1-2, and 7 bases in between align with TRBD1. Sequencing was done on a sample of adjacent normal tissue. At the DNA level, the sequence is TGTGCCAGCAGTTCCGACAGGGTTCCTAACTATGGCTACACCTTC. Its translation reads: CASSSDRVPNYGYTF.